This T cell receptor (beta chain) derives from a study of T cell repertoires in cytomegalovirus infection. Study background: Public TCR beta signature analysis indicated the presence of both CMV infection and matching HLA type. Notes on the study in general: The ex vivo response was dominated by HLA-C-restricted CMV-specific TCR beta clonotypes.

One entry per CDR3 protein results from TCRdb running MiXCR on the reads. The sample comprises 44,000 or so distinct CDR3 sequences, 20% to 25% of which are singletons, and roughly 89% rests with the top ten. V was shortened by 3 bases and J by 3 bases, with 5 bases between the two germline ends. CDR3 size: 13 residues. The germline V gene has CDR1 LNHNV and CDR2 YYDKDF (reference sequence). There are a few counts of this clonotype. Its antigen is as yet unknown. The clonotype comes from a human donor in good health (CMV status not recorded). Some clones in this sample may be carry-over from other donors' samples. This chain uses TRBV15 with TRBJ2-2; no definite D call. The material sequenced was CD8+ T cells from cultured PBMCs, taken from culture after CMV antigen stimulation. In DNA, the CDR3 is TGTGCCACCAGCAGCAGTGACACCGGGGAGCTGTTTTTT. Protein product: CATSSSDTGELFF. The whole variable domain, remainder taken from reference TRBV15 and TRBJ2-2, is DAMVIQNPRYQVTQFGKPVTLSCSQTLNHNVMYWYQQKSSQAPKLLFHYYDKDFNNEADTPDNFQSRRPNTSFCFLDIRSPGLGDTAMYLCATSSSDTGELFFGEGSRLTVL.